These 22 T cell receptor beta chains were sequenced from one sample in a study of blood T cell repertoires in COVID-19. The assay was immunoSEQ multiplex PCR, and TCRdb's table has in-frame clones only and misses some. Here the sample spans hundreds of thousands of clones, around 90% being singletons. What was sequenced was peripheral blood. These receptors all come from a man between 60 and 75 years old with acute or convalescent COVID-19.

The CDR3: CASSPQVGQGAYEQYF. The CDR3 DNA follows: TGTGCCAGCTCACCACAGGTGGGACAGGGGGCCTACGAGCAGTACTTC. This chain joins TRBV18 and TRBJ2-7; TRBD1 matches at 11 bases. V lost 1 base, J lost 2 bases, and 4 bases stayed unmatched. The CDR3 consists of 16 residues. The germline V gene has CDR1 KGHSH and CDR2 LQKENI.

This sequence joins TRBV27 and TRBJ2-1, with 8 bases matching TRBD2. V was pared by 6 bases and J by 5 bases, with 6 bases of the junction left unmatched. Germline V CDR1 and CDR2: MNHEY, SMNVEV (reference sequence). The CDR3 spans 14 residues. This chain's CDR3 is CASSGLAPHNEQFF. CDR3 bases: TGTGCCAGCAGCGGACTAGCCCCCCACAATGAGCAGTTCTTC.

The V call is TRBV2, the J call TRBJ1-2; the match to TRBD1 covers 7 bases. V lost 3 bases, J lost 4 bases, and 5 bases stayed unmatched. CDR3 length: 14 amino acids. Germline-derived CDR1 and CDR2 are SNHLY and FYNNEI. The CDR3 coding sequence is TGTGCCAGCAGTGACGGAGGGGGCGTCTATGGCTACACCTTC. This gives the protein CASSDGGGVYGYTF. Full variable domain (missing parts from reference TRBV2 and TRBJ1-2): EPEVTQTPSHQVTQMGQEVILRCVPISNHLYFYWYRQILGQKVEFLVSFYNNEISEKSEIFDDQFSVERPDGSNFTLKIRSTKLEDSAMYFCASSDGGGVYGYTFGSGTRLTVV.

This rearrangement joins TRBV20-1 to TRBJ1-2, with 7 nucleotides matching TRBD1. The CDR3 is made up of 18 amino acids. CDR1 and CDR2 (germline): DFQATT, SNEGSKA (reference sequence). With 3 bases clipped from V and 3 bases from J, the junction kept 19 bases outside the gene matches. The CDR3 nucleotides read TGCAGTGCTAGTGTTACCGGGACAGCCACCCAGTTGGACTATGGCTACACCTTC. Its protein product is CSASVTGTATQLDYGYTF.

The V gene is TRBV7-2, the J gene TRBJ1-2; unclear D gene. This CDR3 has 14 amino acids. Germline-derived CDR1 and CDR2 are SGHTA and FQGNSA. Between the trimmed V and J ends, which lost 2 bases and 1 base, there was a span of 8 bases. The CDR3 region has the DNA TGTGCCAGCAGCTTATCCCCCGGTAACTATGGCTACACCTTC. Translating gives CASSLSPGNYGYTF.

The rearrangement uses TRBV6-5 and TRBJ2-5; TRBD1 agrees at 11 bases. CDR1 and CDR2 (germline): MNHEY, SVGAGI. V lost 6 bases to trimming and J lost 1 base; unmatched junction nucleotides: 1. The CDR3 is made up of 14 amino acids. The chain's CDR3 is CASRGQGGQETQYF. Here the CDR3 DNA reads TGTGCCAGCAGGGGACAGGGGGGCCAAGAGACCCAGTACTTC.

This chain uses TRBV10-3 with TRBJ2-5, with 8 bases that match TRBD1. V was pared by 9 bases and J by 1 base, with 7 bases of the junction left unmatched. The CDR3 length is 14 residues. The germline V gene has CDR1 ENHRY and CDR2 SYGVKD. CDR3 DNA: TGTGCCATAGACTCCGGGACAGGCCAAGAGACCCAGTACTTC. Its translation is CAIDSGTGQETQYF.

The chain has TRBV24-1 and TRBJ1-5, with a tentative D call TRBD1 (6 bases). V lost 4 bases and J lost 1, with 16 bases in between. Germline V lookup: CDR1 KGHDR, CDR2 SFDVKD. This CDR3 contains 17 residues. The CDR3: CATSDRNRVQSNQPQHF. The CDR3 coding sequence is TGTGCCACCAGTGACCGCAACAGGGTACAGAGCAATCAGCCCCAGCATTTT.

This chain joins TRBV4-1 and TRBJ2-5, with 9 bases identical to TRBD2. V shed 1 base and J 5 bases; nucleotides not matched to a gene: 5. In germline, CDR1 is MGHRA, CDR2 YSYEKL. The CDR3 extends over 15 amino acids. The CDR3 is CASSQVVSGGETQYF. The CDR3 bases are TGCGCCAGCAGCCAAGTGGTGAGCGGGGGGGAGACCCAGTACTTC.

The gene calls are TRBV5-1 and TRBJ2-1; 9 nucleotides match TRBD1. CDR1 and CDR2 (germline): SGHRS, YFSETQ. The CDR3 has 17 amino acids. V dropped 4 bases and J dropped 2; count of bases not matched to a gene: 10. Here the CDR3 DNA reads TGCGCCAGCAGCGAAGGGACAGGGACAGCCCCCTACAATGAGCAGTTCTTC. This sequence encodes CASSEGTGTAPYNEQFF.

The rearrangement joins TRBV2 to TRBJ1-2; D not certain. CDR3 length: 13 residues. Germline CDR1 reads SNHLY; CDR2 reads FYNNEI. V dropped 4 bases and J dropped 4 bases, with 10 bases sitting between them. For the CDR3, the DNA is TGTGCCAGCAGTGGATTACAGACCTATGGCTACACCTTC. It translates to CASSGLQTYGYTF.

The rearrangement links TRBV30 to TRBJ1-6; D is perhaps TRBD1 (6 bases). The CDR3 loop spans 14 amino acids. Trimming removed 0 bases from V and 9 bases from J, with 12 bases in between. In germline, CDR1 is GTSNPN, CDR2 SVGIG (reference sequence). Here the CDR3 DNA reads TGTGCCTGGAGTGTAAGAGGGGGACGTTCACCCCTCCACTTT. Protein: CAWSVRGGRSPLHF.

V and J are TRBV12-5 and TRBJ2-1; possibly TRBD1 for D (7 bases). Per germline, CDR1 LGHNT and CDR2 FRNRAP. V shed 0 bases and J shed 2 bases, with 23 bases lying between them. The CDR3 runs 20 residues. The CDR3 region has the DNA TGTGCTAGTGGTTTGGTAGCGGGCCAGGGGGTTCTTGTAACCTACAATGAGCAGTTCTTC. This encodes CASGLVAGQGVLVTYNEQFF.

Here the CDR3 reads CASSLRLAGRGDEQFF. CDR3 bases: TGCGCCAGCAGCCTCAGACTAGCGGGGCGAGGGGATGAGCAGTTCTTC. J is TRBJ2-1 and V is TRBV5-1; 11 bases are a match to TRBD2. Germline V CDR1 and CDR2: SGHRS, YFSETQ. With V trimmed by 4 bases and J by 8 bases, 11 bases remained unmatched. The CDR3 sequence is 16 residues long.

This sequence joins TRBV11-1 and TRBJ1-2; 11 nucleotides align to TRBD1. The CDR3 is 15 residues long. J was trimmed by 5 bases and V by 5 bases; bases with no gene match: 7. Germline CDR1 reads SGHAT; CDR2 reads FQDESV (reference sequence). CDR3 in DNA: TGTGCCAGCAGCGGGACGGACAGGGGGCGATATGGCTACACCTTC. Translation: CASSGTDRGRYGYTF.

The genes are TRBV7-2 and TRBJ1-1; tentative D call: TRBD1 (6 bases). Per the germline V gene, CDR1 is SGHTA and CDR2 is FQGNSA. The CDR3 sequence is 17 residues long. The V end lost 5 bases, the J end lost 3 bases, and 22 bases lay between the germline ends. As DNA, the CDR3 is TGTGCCAGCAGCCAGGGATCATCAACAGGGAGAGACACTGAAGCTTTCTTT. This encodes CASSQGSSTGRDTEAFF.

For the CDR3, the DNA is TGTGCCAGCAGTGACGGACTAGCGGGGCCAGATACGCAGTATTTT. It codes for CASSDGLAGPDTQYF. The V gene is TRBV6-6, the J gene TRBJ2-3; TRBD2 agrees at 12 bases. This CDR3 has 15 residues. V lost 5 bases and J lost 4; bases outside the gene matches: 4. Germline V gene sequence: CDR1 MNHNY, CDR2 SVGAGI (reference sequence).

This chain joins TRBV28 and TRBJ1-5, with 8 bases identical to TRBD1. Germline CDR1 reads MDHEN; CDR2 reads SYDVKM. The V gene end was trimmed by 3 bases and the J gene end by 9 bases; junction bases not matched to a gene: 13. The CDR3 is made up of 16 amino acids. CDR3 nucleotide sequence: TGTGCCAGCAGTTTGACCGGACAGGGTAATTCGAGGCCCCAGCATTTT. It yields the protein CASSLTGQGNSRPQHF.

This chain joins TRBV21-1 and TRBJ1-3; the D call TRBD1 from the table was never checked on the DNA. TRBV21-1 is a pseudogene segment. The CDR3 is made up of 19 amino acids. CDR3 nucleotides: TGTGCCAGCAGCAAAGTGACGAGTCGACAGGGGAAATTTGGAAACACCATATATTTT. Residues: CASSKVTSRQGKFGNTIYF.

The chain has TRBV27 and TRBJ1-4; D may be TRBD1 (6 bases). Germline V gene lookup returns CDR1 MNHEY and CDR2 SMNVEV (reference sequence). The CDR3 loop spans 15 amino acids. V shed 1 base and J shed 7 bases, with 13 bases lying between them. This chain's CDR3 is CASSLFTGSGEKLFF. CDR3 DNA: TGTGCCAGCAGTTTATTTACAGGGTCGGGTGAAAAACTGTTTTTT. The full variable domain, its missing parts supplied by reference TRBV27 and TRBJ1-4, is EAQVTQNPRYLITVTGKKLTVTCSQNMNHEYMSWYRQDPGLGLRQIYYSMNVEVTDKGDVPEGYKVSRKEKRNFPLILESPSPNQTSLYFCASSLFTGSGEKLFFGSGTQLSVL.

CDR3 sequence: CASSLEGTGLYNEQFF. DNA for the CDR3: TGTGCCAGCAGCTTAGAAGGCACCGGGTTGTACAATGAGCAGTTCTTC. V and J are TRBV7-2 and TRBJ2-1; D ambiguous. V lost 1 base and J lost 4, with 14 bases in between. Germline V lookup: CDR1 SGHTA, CDR2 FQGNSA. The CDR3 length is 16 residues.

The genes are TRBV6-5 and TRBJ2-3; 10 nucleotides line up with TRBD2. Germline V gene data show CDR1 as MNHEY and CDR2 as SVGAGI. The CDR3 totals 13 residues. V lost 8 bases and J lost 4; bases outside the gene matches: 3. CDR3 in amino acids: CASRTSGADTQYF. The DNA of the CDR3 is TGTGCCAGCCGCACTAGCGGGGCAGATACGCAGTATTTT.